Presented here are 23 T cell receptor beta chains from one specimen sequenced in a study of T cells in Graves' hyperthyroidism and ophthalmopathy (dated by TCRdb to about 2019). Receptor libraries were prepared by multiplex PCR. For sequencing, an Illumina HiSeq 2000 was employed. TCR beta CDR3 regions were amplified from RNA transcripts. The TCR CDR3 was subjected to a first round of RT-PCR using the HTBI primer set and the Qiagen OneStep RT-PCR kit. Clones were called with MiXCR by TCRdb after fastp trimmed the public reads at Q25, and only in-frame beta chains were retained. Here each entry gathers all rows of one CDR3 protein and keeps the most common genes and DNA. The sample yields more than 300,000 distinct CDR3 sequences; under 20% were counted once. 35% to 45% of the sample is taken by the ten largest. The sample consisted of blood. The receptors originated from a man between 18 and 29 years old with Graves' ophthalmopathy.

The sample holds many counts of this clonotype. CDR3 in amino acids: CASSLGTVEKLFF. The CDR3 coding sequence is TGTGCCAGCAGCCTAGGGACAGTCGAAAAACTGTTTTTT. J is TRBJ1-4 and V is TRBV7-2, with TRBD1 matching over 7 bases. CDR3 size: 13 residues. The trim removed 5 bases at V and 8 bases at J, leaving 5 bases unmatched. Germline lookup yields CDR1 SGHTA and CDR2 FQGNSA.

CDR3 sequence reads: CASSPMWQGGELFF. In nucleotides, the CDR3 is TGTGCCAGCAGCCCTATGTGGCAGGGCGGGGAGCTGTTTTTT. The chain combines TRBV6-2 or TRBV6-3 with TRBJ2-2, with a possible D match to TRBD1 (5 bases). CDR1 and CDR2 from the germline V gene are MNHEY and SVGEGT. Trimming pared 6 bases from V and 7 bases from J, leaving 15 bases between. The CDR3 loop spans 14 amino acids.

This clonotype has at least ten counts. The rearrangement links TRBV5-1 to TRBJ2-1, with D tentatively TRBD1 (5 bases). Trimming cost V 1 base and J 2 bases, with 10 bases left between them. CDR1 SGHRS and CDR2 YFSETQ come from the germline V gene. This CDR3 spans 15 amino acids. The CDR3 spells CASSLRQGTYNEQFF. CDR3 coding DNA: TGCGCCAGCAGCTTGAGGCAGGGAACCTACAATGAGCAGTTCTTC. Based on the CDR3 plus reference TRBV5-1 and TRBJ2-1, the full variable domain is KAGVTQTPRYLIKTRGQQVTLSCSPISGHRSVSWYQQTPGQGLQFLFEYFSETQRNKGNFPGRFSGRQFSNSRSEMNVSTLELGDSALYLCASSLRQGTYNEQFFGPGTRLTVL.

There are a few counts of this clonotype. CDR3 DNA sequence: TGTGCCAGCAGGACCTTTGGGAGGGGGCGGGGCGGGGAGCTGTTTTTT. Its translation is CASRTFGRGRGGELFF. The rearrangement uses TRBV6-1 and TRBJ2-2, with D possibly called TRBD1 or TRBD2 (7 bases each). The length of the CDR3 is 16 residues. CDR1 and CDR2 from the germline V gene are MNHNS and SASEGT. V was shortened by 6 bases and J by 7 bases, with 21 bases between the two germline ends.

This clonotype has at least ten counts. This rearrangement joins TRBV7-8 to TRBJ2-7; D may be TRBD1 (6 bases). CDR3 size: 14 residues. Germline-derived CDR1 and CDR2 are SGHVS and FQNEAQ. V lost 5 bases, J lost 3 bases, and 14 bases lay in between. The CDR3 spells CASSLNRVFYEQYF. The CDR3 nucleotides are TGTGCCAGCAGCCTAAACAGGGTCTTCTACGAGCAGTACTTC.

This clonotype was observed many times. The chain uses TRBV24-1 and TRBJ1-1; TRBD1 aligns across 7 bases. Germline V gene data show CDR1 as KGHDR and CDR2 as SFDVKD. The J segment lost 6 bases and the V segment lost 7 bases, leaving 10 bases of the junction unmatched. CDR3 size: 14 residues. The CDR3 nucleotides read TGTGCCACCAGCCCAGGGGGGGTAATCGCTGAAGCTTTCTTT. Protein: CATSPGGVIAEAFF.

This clonotype was observed a handful of times. The gene calls are TRBV7-2 and TRBJ2-1; 9 nucleotides agree with TRBD2. The CDR3 totals 15 residues. V trimming: 3 bases; J trimming: 4 bases; junction bases outside the gene matches: 4. The V gene's germline CDR1 is SGHTA and CDR2 FQGNSA. CDR3 sequence: CASSLTGLAYNEQFF. The CDR3 coding sequence is TGTGCCAGCAGCTTGACGGGACTAGCTTACAATGAGCAGTTCTTC.

This clonotype has a count of ten or more. The chain has TRBV5-1 and TRBJ1-6; the D gene is possibly TRBD1 (6 bases). CDR3 length: 17 residues. CDR1 and CDR2 (germline): SGHRS, YFSETQ. Trimming took 1 base from V and 5 from J, leaving 16 bases between them. For the CDR3, the DNA is TGCGCCAGCAGCTTGAAGGTCGGGGGGCCGGATAATTCACCCCTCCACTTT. This sequence encodes CASSLKVGGPDNSPLHF.

There are a few counts of this clonotype. The chain uses TRBV19 and TRBJ1-4; 7 nucleotides match TRBD1. Trimming cost V 5 bases and J 5 bases; bases outside gene matches: 5. Germline V gene lookup returns CDR1 LNHDA and CDR2 SQIVND (reference sequence). This CDR3 has 14 residues. The CDR3 DNA is TGTGCCAGTAGTTCACAGGGGACCAATGAAAAACTGTTTTTT. Translating gives CASSSQGTNEKLFF.

This clonotype was seen ten or more times. The chain combines TRBV28 with TRBJ1-1; D gene ambiguous. Germline-derived CDR1 and CDR2 are MDHEN and SYDVKM. The CDR3 covers 13 residues. V was cut by 2 bases and J by 5 bases, with 9 bases left in between. The DNA for the CDR3 is TGTGCCAGCAGTTTAAATCGGTTTACTGAAGCTTTCTTT. This gives the protein CASSLNRFTEAFF.

This clonotype came up many times. V is TRBV9 and J is TRBJ2-3; 7 bases match TRBD2. From germline, CDR1 is SGDLS and CDR2 YYNGEE. J lost 2 bases, V lost 4 bases, and 10 bases had no gene match. The CDR3 contains 16 residues. CDR3 bases: TGTGCCAGCAGCCCCCTTTCGGGACTACACACAGATACGCAGTATTTT. This gives the protein CASSPLSGLHTDTQYF.

This clonotype came up many times. V gene TRBV10-3 combines with J gene TRBJ2-3; unclear D gene. The length of the CDR3 is 11 residues. Trimming stripped 8 bases from V and 2 bases from J, with 5 bases between. The germline V gene encodes CDR1 ENHRY and CDR2 SYGVKD. The CDR3 coding sequence is TGTGCCATCGGGAACACAGATACGCAGTATTTT. This translates into CAIGNTDTQYF.

This chain uses TRBV19 with TRBJ2-3, with 9 bases aligning to TRBD1. The V and J ends lost 5 bases and 4 bases, in that order; junction bases with no gene match: 7. CDR1 is LNHDA, CDR2 SQIVND, per germline (reference sequence). CDR3 length: 15 residues. The CDR3 protein is CASSFRDRVPDTQYF. The CDR3, as DNA: TGTGCCAGTAGTTTCCGGGACAGGGTCCCAGATACGCAGTATTTT.

The V and J genes are TRBV4-1 and TRBJ2-5; D unresolved. The CDR3 is 11 amino acids. V lost 1 base and J 6 bases, leaving 3 bases between the germline ends. In germline, CDR1 is MGHRA, CDR2 YSYEKL. The CDR3 sequence is CASSQGQTQYF. The DNA for the CDR3 is TGCGCCAGCAGCCAAGGCCAGACCCAGTACTTC.

The sample holds many counts of this clonotype. J is TRBJ1-2 and V is TRBV6-1; a possible D gene is TRBD1 (5 bases). Deletions cut 1 base from V and 6 bases from J, with 15 bases between. Germline V gene sequence: CDR1 MNHNS, CDR2 SASEGT. The CDR3 extends over 15 amino acids. The CDR3 region has the DNA TGTGCCAGCAGTGAAGTCTGGGGGGGTAGCGATGGCTACACCTTC. Translating it yields CASSEVWGGSDGYTF.

This clonotype was found many times. The chain has TRBV9 and TRBJ1-5; no reliable D call. The CDR3 is made up of 14 amino acids. Trimming pared 0 bases from V and 2 bases from J, leaving 6 bases between. CDR1 and CDR2 (germline): SGDLS, YYNGEE. The CDR3 DNA reads as TGTGCCAGCAGCGTAGAAGAAGGCAATCAGCCCCAGCATTTT. Its translation is CASSVEEGNQPQHF.

In its sample, this clonotype was seen many times. V usage is TRBV20-1 and J usage is TRBJ2-7, with 11 positions matching TRBD2. The CDR3 is made up of 16 amino acids. Germline V gene data show CDR1 as DFQATT and CDR2 as SNEGSKA (reference sequence). After removal of 0 bases from V and 7 bases from J, the junction contained 11 bases not matched to a gene. CDR3 sequence: CSARESFPSGGREQYF. The DNA of the CDR3 is TGCAGTGCTAGAGAGTCCTTTCCTAGCGGGGGGCGAGAGCAGTACTTC.

This clonotype has more than one count but fewer than ten. The V call is TRBV7-9, the J call TRBJ2-4, with 9 bases identical to TRBD1. The germline CDR1 and CDR2 sequences are SEHNR and FQNEAQ (reference sequence). The J segment lost 9 bases and the V segment lost 5 bases, leaving 8 bases of the junction unmatched. CDR3 length: 14 residues. In nucleotides, the CDR3 is TGTGCCAGCAGCCCTGGACAGGGGTATACCATTCAGTACTTC. Its protein product is CASSPGQGYTIQYF.

This clonotype appeared many times. This chain connects TRBV20-1 to TRBJ2-5; D not certain. This CDR3 is built from 15 residues. V lost 3 bases to trimming and J lost 2 bases, with 16 bases between them. Germline loops: CDR1 DFQATT, CDR2 SNEGSKA (reference sequence). CDR3 amino acids: CSASPADDLQETQYF. The CDR3 nucleotides are TGCAGTGCTAGCCCCGCTGACGATCTTCAAGAGACCCAGTACTTC.

The chain couples TRBV6-1 to TRBJ2-7; 8 nucleotides agree with TRBD2. Germline V gene data show CDR1 as MNHNS and CDR2 as SASEGT. CDR3 length equals 12 residues. The ends lost 7 bases at V and 6 bases at J; junction bases unmatched: 5. CDR3 nucleotide sequence: TGTGCCAGCACTACCAGCGGGGGCGAGCAGTACTTC. Its translation is CASTTSGGEQYF.

This clonotype has a count of ten or more. The chain links TRBV28 to TRBJ1-1; D is unresolved. V was cut by 6 bases and J by 1 base, with 6 bases left in between. The CDR3 has 12 amino acids. Germline-derived CDR1 and CDR2 are MDHEN and SYDVKM. CDR3 in DNA: TGTGCCAGCAGGAGACAGAACACTGAAGCTTTCTTT. Amino acids: CASRRQNTEAFF.

The rearrangement uses TRBV27 and TRBJ1-1, with D tentatively TRBD1 (5 bases). The ends were cut back, 5 bases at V and 10 bases at J, with 14 bases in the middle. This CDR3 region has 12 residues. Germline CDR1 MNHEY, CDR2 SMNVEV (reference sequence). The DNA of the CDR3 is TGTGCCAGCAGTAATGGGGTTAGGGGAGCTTTCTTT. Translated, it gives CASSNGVRGAFF.

V usage is TRBV7-2 and J usage is TRBJ1-4, with a weak D call TRBD1 (6 bases). The CDR3 spans 16 residues. Germline V lookup: CDR1 SGHTA, CDR2 FQGNSA. Trimming removed 4 bases from V and 8 bases from J, with 20 bases in between. CDR3 amino acids: CASSSGLAGGREKLFF. DNA for the CDR3: TGTGCCAGCAGCTCGGGACTAGCGGGGGGCCGGGAAAAACTGTTTTTT.